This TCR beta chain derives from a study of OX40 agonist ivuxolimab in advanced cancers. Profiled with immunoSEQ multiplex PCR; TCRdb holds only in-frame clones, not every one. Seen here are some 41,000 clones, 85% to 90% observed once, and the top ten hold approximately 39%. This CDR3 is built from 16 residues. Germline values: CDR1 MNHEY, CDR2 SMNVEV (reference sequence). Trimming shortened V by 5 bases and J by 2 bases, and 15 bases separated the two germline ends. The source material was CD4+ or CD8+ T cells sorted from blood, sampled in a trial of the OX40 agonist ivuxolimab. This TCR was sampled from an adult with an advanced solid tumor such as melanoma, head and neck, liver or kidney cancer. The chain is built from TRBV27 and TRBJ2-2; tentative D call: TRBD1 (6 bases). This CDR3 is CASSPQWTANTGELFF. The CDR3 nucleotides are TGTGCCAGCAGTCCCCAGTGGACAGCCAACACCGGGGAGCTGTTTTTT.